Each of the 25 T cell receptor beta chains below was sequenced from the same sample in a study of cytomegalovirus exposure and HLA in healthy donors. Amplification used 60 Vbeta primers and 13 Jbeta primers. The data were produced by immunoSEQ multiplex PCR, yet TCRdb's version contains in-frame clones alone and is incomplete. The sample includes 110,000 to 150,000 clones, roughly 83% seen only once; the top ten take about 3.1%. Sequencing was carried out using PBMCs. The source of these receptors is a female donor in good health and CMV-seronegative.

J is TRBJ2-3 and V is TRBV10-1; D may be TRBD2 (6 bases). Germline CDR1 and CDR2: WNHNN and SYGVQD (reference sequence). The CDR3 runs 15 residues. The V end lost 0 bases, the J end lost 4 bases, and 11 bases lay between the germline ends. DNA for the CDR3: TGCGCCAGCAGTGAGTCGCCCGGGAGAGCAGATACGCAGTATTTT. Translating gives CASSESPGRADTQYF.

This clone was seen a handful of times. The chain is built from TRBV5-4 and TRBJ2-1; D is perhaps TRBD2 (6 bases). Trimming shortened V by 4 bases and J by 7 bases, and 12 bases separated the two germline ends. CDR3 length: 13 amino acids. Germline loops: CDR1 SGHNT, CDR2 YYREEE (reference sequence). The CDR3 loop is CASSAGGMNEQFF. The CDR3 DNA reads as TGTGCCAGCAGCGCTGGGGGGATGAATGAGCAGTTCTTC.

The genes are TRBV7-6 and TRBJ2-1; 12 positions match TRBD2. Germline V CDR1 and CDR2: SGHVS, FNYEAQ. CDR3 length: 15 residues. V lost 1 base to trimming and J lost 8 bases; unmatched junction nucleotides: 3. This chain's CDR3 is CASSLVASGRDEQFF. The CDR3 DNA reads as TGTGCCAGCAGCTTAGTGGCTAGCGGGAGGGATGAGCAGTTCTTC.

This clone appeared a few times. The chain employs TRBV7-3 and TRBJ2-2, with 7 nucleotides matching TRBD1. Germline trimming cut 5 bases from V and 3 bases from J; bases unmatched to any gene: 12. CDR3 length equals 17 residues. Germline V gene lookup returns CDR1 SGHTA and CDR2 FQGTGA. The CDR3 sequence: CASSPPRTGPYTGELFF. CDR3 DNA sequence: TGTGCCAGCAGCCCCCCCCGGACAGGACCCTACACCGGGGAGCTGTTTTTT.

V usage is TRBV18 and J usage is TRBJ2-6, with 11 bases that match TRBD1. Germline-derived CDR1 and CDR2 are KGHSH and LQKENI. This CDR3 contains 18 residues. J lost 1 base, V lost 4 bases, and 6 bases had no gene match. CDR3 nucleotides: TGTGCCAGCTCACTCGCCGGGACAGGGGGATCTGGGGCCAACGTCCTGACTTTC. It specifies CASSLAGTGGSGANVLTF.

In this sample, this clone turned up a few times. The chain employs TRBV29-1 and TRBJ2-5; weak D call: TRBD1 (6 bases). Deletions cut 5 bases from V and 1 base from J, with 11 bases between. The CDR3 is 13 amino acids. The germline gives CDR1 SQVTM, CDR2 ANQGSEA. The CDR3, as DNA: TGCAGCGTTACAGGACAGACCCAAGAGACCCAGTACTTC. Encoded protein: CSVTGQTQETQYF.

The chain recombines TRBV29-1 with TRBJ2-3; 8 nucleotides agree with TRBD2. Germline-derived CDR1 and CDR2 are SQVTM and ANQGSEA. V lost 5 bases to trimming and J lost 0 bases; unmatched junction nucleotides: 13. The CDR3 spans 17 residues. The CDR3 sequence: CSVYLTGGRRSTDTQYF. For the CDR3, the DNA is TGCAGCGTTTATCTGACGGGGGGGCGACGAAGCACAGATACGCAGTATTTT.

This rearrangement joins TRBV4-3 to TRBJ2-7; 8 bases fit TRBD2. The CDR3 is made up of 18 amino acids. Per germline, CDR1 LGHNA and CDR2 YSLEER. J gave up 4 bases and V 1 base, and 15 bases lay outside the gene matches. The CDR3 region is CASSQAQRGGRSGYEQYF. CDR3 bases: TGCGCCAGCAGCCAAGCGCAACGGGGCGGGAGGTCGGGGTACGAGCAGTACTTC.

This CDR3 is CAWLQGVEQFF. The CDR3 DNA sequence: TGTGCCTGGCTTCAGGGGGTTGAGCAGTTCTTC. The rearrangement joins TRBV30 to TRBJ2-1; 7 bases fit TRBD1. Germline V gene lookup returns CDR1 GTSNPN and CDR2 SVGIG (reference sequence). This CDR3 region has 11 residues. V shed 5 bases, J shed 9 bases, and the junction held 4 bases outside the gene matches.

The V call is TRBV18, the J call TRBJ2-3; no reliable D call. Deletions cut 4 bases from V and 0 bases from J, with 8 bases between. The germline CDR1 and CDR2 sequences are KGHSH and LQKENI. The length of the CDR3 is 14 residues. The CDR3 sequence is CASSQGSSTDTQYF. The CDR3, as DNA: TGTGCCAGCTCACAAGGTAGCAGCACAGATACGCAGTATTTT.

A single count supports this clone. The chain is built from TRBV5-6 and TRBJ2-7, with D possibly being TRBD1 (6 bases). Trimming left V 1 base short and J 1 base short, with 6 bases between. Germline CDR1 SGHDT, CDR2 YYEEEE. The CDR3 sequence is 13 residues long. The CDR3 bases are TGTGCCAGCAGCTTGCAGGGGTCCTACGAGCAGTACTTC. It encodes CASSLQGSYEQYF.

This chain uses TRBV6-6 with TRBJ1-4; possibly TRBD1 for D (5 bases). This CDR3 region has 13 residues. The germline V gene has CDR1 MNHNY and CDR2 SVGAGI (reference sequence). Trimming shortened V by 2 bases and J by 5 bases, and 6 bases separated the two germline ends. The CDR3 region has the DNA TGTGCCAGCAGTTACAGGGGAAATGAAAAACTGTTTTTT. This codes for CASSYRGNEKLFF.

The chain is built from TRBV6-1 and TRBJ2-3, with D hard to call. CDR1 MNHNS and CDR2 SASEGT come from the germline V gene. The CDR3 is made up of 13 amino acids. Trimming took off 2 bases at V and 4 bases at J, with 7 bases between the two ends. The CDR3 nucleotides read TGTGCCAGCAGTGAATTCGGTGCAGATACGCAGTATTTT. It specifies CASSEFGADTQYF.

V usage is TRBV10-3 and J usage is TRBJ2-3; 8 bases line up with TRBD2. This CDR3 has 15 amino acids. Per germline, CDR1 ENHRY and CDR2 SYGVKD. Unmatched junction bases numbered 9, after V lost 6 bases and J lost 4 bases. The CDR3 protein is CAISPGSGGADTQYF. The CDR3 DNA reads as TGTGCCATCAGCCCAGGGAGCGGGGGAGCAGATACGCAGTATTTT.

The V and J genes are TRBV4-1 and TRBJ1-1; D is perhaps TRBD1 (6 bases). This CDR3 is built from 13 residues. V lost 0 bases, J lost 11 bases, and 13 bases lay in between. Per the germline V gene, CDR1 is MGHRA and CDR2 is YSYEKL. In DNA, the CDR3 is TGCGCCAGCAGCCAAGATCTGGCGGGGGCTGCTTTCTTT. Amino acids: CASSQDLAGAAFF.

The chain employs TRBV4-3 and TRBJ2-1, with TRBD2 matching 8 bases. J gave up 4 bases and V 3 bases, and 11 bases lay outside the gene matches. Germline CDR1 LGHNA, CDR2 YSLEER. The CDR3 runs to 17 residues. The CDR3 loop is CASSHPVAGTPYNEQFF. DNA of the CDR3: TGCGCCAGCAGCCATCCCGTAGCGGGAACCCCGTACAATGAGCAGTTCTTC.

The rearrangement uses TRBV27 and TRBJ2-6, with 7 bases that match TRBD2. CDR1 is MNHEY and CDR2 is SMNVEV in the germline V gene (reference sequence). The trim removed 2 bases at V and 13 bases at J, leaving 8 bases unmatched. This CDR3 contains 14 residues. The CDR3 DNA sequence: TGTGCCAGCAGTTTAGGGGGGGGTTCCAGGGTCCTGACTTTC. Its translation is CASSLGGGSRVLTF.

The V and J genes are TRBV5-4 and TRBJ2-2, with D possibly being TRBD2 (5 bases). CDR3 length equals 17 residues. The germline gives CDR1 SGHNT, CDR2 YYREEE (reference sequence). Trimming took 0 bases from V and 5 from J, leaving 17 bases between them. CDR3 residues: CASSLAVVGAVTGELFF. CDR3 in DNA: TGTGCCAGCAGCTTGGCGGTGGTGGGAGCGGTAACCGGGGAGCTGTTTTTT.

CDR3 DNA: TGCGCCAGCAGTGAGGGGAGGGGACTAGCCGAGACCCAGTACTTC. It is translated as CASSEGRGLAETQYF. The rearrangement joins TRBV10-2 to TRBJ2-5; 9 bases match TRBD2. Germline lookup yields CDR1 WSHSY and CDR2 SAAADI. The CDR3 extends over 15 amino acids. V gave up 2 bases and J gave up 5 bases; unmatched junction bases: 6.

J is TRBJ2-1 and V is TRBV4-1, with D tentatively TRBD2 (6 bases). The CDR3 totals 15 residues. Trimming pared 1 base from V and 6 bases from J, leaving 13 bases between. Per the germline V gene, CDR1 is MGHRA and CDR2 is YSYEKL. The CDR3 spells CASSQVGGPGNEQFF. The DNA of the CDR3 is TGCGCCAGCAGCCAAGTCGGAGGGCCAGGCAATGAGCAGTTCTTC.

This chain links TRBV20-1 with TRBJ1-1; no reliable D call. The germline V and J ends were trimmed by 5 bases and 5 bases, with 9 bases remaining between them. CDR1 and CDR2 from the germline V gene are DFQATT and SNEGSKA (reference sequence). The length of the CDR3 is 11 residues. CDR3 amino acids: CSAPSGTEAFF. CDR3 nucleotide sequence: TGCAGTGCTCCTAGTGGGACTGAAGCTTTCTTT.

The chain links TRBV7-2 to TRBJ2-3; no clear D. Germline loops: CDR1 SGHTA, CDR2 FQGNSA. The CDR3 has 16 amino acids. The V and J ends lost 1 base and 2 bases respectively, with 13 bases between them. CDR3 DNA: TGTGCCAGCAGCTTAGTCGGCGGATTTAACACAGATACGCAGTATTTT. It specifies CASSLVGGFNTDTQYF.

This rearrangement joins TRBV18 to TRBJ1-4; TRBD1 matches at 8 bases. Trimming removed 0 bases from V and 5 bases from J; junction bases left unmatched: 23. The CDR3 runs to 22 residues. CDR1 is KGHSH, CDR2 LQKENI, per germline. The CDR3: CASSPPNDTKGQGRGKNEKLFF. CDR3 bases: TGTGCCAGCTCACCACCGAACGACACAAAAGGACAGGGTAGAGGTAAGAATGAAAAACTGTTTTTT. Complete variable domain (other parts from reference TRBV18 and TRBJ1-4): NAGVMQNPRHLVRRRGQEARLRCSPMKGHSHVYWYRQLPEEGLKFMVYLQKENIIDESGMPKERFSAEFPKEGPSILRIQQVVRGDSAAYFCASSPPNDTKGQGRGKNEKLFFGSGTQLSVL.

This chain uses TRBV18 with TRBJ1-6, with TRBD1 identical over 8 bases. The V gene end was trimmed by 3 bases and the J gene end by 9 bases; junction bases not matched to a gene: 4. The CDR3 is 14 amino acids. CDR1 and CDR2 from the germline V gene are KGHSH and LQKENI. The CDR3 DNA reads TGTGCCAGCTCACCCGACAGGGGTACTTCACCCCTCCACTTT. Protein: CASSPDRGTSPLHF.

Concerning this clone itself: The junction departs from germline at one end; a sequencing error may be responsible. The CDR3 region has the DNA TGTGCTAGCAGCTTGTGGGCCGGGACAGTCCCCACTGAAGCTTTCTTT. Encoded protein: CASSLWAGTVPTEAFF. The gene calls are TRBV7-7 and TRBJ1-1; 7 bases fit TRBD1. The length of the CDR3 is 16 residues. The germline CDR1 and CDR2 sequences are SSHAT and FNYEAQ (reference sequence).